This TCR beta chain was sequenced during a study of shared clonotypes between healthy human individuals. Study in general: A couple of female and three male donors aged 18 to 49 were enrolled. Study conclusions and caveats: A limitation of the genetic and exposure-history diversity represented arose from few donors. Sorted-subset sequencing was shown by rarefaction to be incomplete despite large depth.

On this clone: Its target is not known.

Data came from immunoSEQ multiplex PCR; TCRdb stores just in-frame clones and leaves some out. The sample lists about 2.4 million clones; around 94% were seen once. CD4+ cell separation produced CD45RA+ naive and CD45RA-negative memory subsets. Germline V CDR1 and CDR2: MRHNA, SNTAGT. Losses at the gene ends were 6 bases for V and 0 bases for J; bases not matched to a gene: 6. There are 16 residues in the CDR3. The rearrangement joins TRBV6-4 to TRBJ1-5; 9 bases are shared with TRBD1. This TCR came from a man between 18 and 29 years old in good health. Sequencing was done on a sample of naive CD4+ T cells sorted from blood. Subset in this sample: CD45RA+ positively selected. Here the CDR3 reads CASRPTGGHSNQPQHF. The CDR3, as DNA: TGTGCCAGCAGGCCCACAGGGGGCCATAGCAATCAGCCCCAGCATTTT.